The entry below describes one TCR beta chain. Its antigen is still unknown. This sample stems from a study of T cells in Graves' hyperthyroidism and ophthalmopathy. The cohort's ophthalmopathy patients, a group with duration under 3 months, had a Clinical Activity Score of at least 3 and a NOSPECS grade of at least 4. Exclusion of a patient resulted from uncontrolled infection, other autoimmune disease, pregnancy or lactation. Amplified TCR beta CDR3 regions derived from RNA transcripts. A set of HTBI primers served as the primers for a first-round RT-PCR of the TCR CDR3. One entry per CDR3 protein results from TCRdb running MiXCR on the multiplex PCR reads. The sample holds around 55,000 distinct CDR3 sequences, less than 60% seen once. Regarding the study as a whole: Blood shared most expanded thyroid clonotypes above 0.001.

Sequencing was carried out using blood. This sequence originates from a woman aged 45-60 years with Graves' ophthalmopathy.

The CDR3: CASSPSTGAYEQYF. The DNA for the CDR3 is TGTGCCAGCAGCCCAAGCACAGGGGCCTACGAGCAGTACTTC. The chain combines TRBV7-2 with TRBJ2-7, with 7 bases lining up with TRBD1. From germline, CDR1 is SGHTA and CDR2 FQGNSA. CDR3 length: 14 residues. After removal of 5 bases from V and 2 bases from J, the junction contained 6 bases not matched to a gene.